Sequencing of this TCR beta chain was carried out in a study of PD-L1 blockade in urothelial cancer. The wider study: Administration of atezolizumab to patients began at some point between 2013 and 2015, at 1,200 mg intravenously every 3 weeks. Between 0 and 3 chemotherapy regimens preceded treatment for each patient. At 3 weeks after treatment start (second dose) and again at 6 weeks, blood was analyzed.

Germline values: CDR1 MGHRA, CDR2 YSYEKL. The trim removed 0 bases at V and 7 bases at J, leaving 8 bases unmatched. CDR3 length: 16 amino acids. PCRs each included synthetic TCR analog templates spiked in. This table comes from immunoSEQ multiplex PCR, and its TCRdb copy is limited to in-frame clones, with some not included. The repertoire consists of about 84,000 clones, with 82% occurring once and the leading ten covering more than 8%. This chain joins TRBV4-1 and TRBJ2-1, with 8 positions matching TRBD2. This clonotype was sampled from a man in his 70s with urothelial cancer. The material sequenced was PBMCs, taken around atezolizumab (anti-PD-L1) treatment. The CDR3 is CASSQERGRPMNEQFF. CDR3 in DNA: TGCGCCAGCAGCCAAGAGCGCGGGAGGCCTATGAATGAGCAGTTCTTC.